The sample holds one count of the clone carrying this T cell receptor (beta chain). A single base separates this from a much larger clone, so it may be a read error. Germline CDR1 reads LGHDT; CDR2 reads YNNKEL (reference sequence). V shed 4 bases and J shed 0 bases, with 13 bases lying between them. CDR3 length equals 15 residues. TCR beta CDR3 sequences were amplified from RNA transcripts. First-round RT-PCR with HTBI primers amplified the TCR CDR3 region. Using its own MiXCR run on the multiplex PCR reads, TCRdb lists one record per CDR3 protein. Counted here are about 590,000 distinct CDR3 sequences, 14% occurring once; the ten biggest clones make up roughly 7%. This sample was taken from a study of T cells in Graves' hyperthyroidism and ophthalmopathy.

This chain uses TRBV3-1 with TRBJ2-7, with TRBD2 as a possible D gene (5 bases). Sequencing was performed on blood. This sequence was found in a woman aged 18-30 years with Graves' ophthalmopathy. The CDR3 nucleotides read TGTGCCAGCAGCCTTAGGAAGCGGAGCTCCTACGAGCAGTACTTC. This translates into CASSLRKRSSYEQYF.